Detailed here is one T cell receptor (beta chain). The CDR3 contains 15 residues. In germline, CDR1 is MDHEN, CDR2 SYDVKM. V lost 6 bases and J lost 3; bases outside the gene matches: 10. Cells sorted as Tregs were CD4+, CD25+ and CD127-/low. MiXCR, applied by TCRdb to the 5' RACE reads, yields one record per CDR3 protein. The table includes about 57,000 distinct CDR3 sequences, 26% detected once. Sequencing was carried out using tumor-infiltrating Tregs sorted from the breast tumor. This sequence was found in a female donor with breast cancer. The chain employs TRBV28 and TRBJ2-7; 8 bases are shared with TRBD1. Here the CDR3 reads CASRAVTGGLYEQYF. The CDR3 nucleotides are TGTGCCAGCAGGGCGGTTACAGGGGGACTCTACGAGCAGTACTTC.